The next 6 T cell receptor beta chains were all read from a single sample in a study of post-analysis software for immune sequencing data. Study-level points and caveats: Relative to controls, patients had five TRBV segments at higher frequency, with TRBV5-6, TRBV5-1 and TRBV20-1 among these.

Unique-molecular-identifier-tagged TCR beta cDNA libraries were used. TCRdb processed the PCR reads anew with MiXCR; each CDR3 protein has one entry. Here the sample spans 740,000 or so distinct CDR3 sequences, roughly half being singletons. No cognate antigen is known for these TCRs. Sequencing was done on a sample of blood. Receptors were obtained from a girl under 18 with multiple sclerosis.

This chain connects TRBV20-1 to TRBJ1-1; 7 positions match TRBD1. Germline loops: CDR1 DFQATT, CDR2 SNEGSKA (reference sequence). The CDR3 contains 15 residues. The trim removed 3 bases at V and 4 bases at J, leaving 11 bases unmatched. The chain's CDR3 is CSARHTGVGITEAFF. CDR3 DNA: TGCAGTGCTAGGCACACAGGGGTGGGTATCACTGAAGCTTTCTTT.

For this clonotype: This may stem from a read error, because a much larger clone lies one nucleotide away. CDR3 residues: CASSRKSVGRDGNEQFF. Written as DNA, the CDR3 is TGTGCCAGCAGCCGAAAGTCTGTGGGGCGGGACGGAAATGAGCAGTTCTTC. The chain has TRBV12-3 or TRBV12-4 and TRBJ2-1, with D perhaps TRBD2 (6 bases). V dropped 6 bases and J dropped 7 bases, with 25 bases sitting between them. The CDR3 loop spans 17 amino acids.

Of note for this clonotype: One junction end disagrees with the germline gene, perhaps due to a read error. The chain couples TRBV5-1 to TRBJ2-5; tentative D call: TRBD2 (7 bases). The CDR3 is made up of 13 amino acids. From germline, CDR1 is SGHRS and CDR2 YFSETQ. The CDR3 coding sequence is TGCGCCAGCAGCTATGAAGGGGGAGGGACCCGGTACTTC. Protein sequence: CASSYEGGGTRYF.

In this sample, this clonotype turned up a few times. The chain couples TRBV28 to TRBJ2-1; TRBD1 agrees at 7 bases. V shed 7 bases, J shed 9 bases, and the junction held 9 bases outside the gene matches. The CDR3 has 13 amino acids. Germline CDR1 MDHEN, CDR2 SYDVKM. In DNA, the CDR3 is TGTGCCAGCAATTCAGGACAGGTCGCTGAGCAGTTCTTC. Its translation: CASNSGQVAEQFF. The entire variable domain, with the rest obtained from reference TRBV28 and TRBJ2-1, is as follows: DVKVTQSSRYLVKRTGEKVFLECVQDMDHENMFWYRQDPGLGLRLIYFSYDVKMKEKGDIPEGYSVSREKKERFSLILESASTNQTSMYLCASNSGQVAEQFFGPGTRLTVL.

The DNA of the CDR3 is TGTGCCAGCAGCCAACAACAGGGTTCAGACGAGCAGTACTTC. Its translation is CASSQQQGSDEQYF. The rearrangement uses TRBV3-1 and TRBJ2-7, with D possibly matching TRBD1 (6 bases). The CDR3 runs to 14 residues. V lost 2 bases and J 5 bases, leaving 13 bases between the germline ends. Germline V CDR1 and CDR2: LGHDT, YNNKEL (reference sequence).

In its sample, this clonotype was seen a few times. The chain couples TRBV20-1 to TRBJ2-1; D may be TRBD1 (6 bases). The germline V gene encodes CDR1 DFQATT and CDR2 SNEGSKA (reference sequence). This CDR3 region has 14 residues. The ends were cut back, 7 bases at V and 0 bases at J, with 13 bases in the middle. CDR3 residues: CSGQDRGSYNEQFF. For the CDR3, the DNA is TGCAGTGGGCAGGACAGAGGCTCCTACAATGAGCAGTTCTTC.